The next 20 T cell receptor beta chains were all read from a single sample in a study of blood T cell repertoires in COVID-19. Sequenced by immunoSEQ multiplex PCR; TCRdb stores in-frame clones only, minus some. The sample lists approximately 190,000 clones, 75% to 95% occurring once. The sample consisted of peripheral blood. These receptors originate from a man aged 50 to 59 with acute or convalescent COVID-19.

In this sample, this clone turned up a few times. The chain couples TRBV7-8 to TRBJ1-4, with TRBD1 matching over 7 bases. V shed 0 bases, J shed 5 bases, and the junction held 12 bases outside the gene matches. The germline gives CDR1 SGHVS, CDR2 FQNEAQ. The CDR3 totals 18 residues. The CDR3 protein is CASSLASGGGARNEKLFF. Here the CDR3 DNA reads TGTGCCAGCAGCTTAGCCTCGGGAGGGGGCGCCCGGAATGAAAAACTGTTTTTT.

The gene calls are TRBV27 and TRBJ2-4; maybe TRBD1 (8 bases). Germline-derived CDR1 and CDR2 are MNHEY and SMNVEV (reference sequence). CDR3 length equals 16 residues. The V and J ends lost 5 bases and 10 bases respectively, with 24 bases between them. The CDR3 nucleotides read TGTGCCAGCAGTATGACAGGGGCCGCCATCGGGGGGATTCAGTACTTC. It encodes CASSMTGAAIGGIQYF.

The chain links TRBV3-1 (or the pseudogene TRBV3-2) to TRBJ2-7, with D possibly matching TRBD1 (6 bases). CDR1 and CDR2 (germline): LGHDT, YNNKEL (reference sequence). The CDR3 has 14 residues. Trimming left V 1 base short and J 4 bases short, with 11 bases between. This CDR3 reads CASSQGGQLYEQYF. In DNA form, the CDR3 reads TGTGCCAGCAGCCAAGGAGGACAGCTTTACGAGCAGTACTTC.

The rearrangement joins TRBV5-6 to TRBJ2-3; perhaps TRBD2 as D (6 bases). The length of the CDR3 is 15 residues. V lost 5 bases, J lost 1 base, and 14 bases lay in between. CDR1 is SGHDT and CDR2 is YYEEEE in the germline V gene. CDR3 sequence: CASRPRGRRTDTQYF. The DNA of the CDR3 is TGTGCCAGCAGACCCCGGGGGAGGCGCACAGATACGCAGTATTTT.

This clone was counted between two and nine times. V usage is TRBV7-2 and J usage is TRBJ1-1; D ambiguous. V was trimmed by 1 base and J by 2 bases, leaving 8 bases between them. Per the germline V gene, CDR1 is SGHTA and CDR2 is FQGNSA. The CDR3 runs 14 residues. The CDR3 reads CASSLGQVNTEAFF. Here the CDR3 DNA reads TGTGCCAGCAGCTTAGGGCAGGTCAACACTGAAGCTTTCTTT.

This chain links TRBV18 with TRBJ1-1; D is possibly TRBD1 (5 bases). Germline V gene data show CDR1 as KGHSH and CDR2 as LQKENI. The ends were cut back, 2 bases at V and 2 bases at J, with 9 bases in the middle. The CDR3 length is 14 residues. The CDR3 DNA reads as TGTGCCAGCTCACCATCGACAGCAAACACTGAAGCTTTCTTT. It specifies CASSPSTANTEAFF.

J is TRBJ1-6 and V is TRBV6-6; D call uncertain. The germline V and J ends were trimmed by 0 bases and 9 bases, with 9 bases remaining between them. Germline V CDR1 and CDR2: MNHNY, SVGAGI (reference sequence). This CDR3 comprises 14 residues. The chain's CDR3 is CASSYSELGSPLHF. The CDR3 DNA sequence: TGTGCCAGCAGTTACTCGGAGCTGGGTTCACCCCTCCACTTT.

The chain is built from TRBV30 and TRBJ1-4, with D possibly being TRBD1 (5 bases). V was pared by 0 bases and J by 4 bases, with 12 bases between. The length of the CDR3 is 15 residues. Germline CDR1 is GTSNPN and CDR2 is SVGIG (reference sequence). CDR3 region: CAWSVQKGFNEKLFF. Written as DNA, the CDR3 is TGTGCCTGGAGTGTACAAAAGGGGTTTAATGAAAAACTGTTTTTT. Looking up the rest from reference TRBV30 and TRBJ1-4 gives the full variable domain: SQTIHQWPATLVQPVGSPLSLECTVEGTSNPNLYWYRQAAGRGLQLLFYSVGIGQISSEVPQNLSASRPQDRQFILSSKKLLLSDSGFYLCAWSVQKGFNEKLFFGSGTQLSVL.

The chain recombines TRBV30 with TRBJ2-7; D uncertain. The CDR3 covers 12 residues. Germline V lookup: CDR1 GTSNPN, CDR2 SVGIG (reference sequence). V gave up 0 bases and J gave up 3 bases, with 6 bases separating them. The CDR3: CAWSVTHYEQYF. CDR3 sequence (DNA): TGTGCCTGGAGTGTAACTCACTACGAGCAGTACTTC.

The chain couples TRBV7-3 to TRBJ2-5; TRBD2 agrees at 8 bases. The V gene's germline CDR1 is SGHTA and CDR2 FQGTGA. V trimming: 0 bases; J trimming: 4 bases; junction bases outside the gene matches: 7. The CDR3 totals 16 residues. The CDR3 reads CASSLTGAGAGETQYF. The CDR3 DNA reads TGTGCCAGCAGCTTAACTGGAGCGGGGGCGGGAGAGACCCAGTACTTC.

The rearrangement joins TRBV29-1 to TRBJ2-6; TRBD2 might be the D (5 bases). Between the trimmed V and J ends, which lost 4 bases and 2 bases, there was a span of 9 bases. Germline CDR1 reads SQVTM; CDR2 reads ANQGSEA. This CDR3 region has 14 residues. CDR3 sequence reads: CSVAAGAGANVLTF. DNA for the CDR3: TGCAGCGTTGCCGCGGGCGCTGGGGCCAACGTCCTGACTTTC.

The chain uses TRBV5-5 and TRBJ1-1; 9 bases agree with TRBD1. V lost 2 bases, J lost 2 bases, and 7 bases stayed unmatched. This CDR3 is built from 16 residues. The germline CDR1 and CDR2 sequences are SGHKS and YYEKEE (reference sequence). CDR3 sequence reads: CASSFNRGPGNTEAFF. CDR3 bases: TGTGCCAGCAGCTTTAACAGGGGGCCCGGTAACACTGAAGCTTTCTTT. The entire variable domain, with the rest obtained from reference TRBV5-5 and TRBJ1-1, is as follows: DAGVTQSPTHLIKTRGQQVTLRCSPISGHKSVSWYQQVLGQGPQFIFQYYEKEERGRGNFPDRFSARQFPNYSSELNVNALLLGDSALYLCASSFNRGPGNTEAFFGQGTRLTVV.

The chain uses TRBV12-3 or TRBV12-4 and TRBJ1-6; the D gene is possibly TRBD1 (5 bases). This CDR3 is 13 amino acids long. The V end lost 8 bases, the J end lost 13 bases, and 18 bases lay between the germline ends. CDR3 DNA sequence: TGTGCCAGCGCTACTGACAGTTTTGGGCCCCTCCACTTT. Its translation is CASATDSFGPLHF.

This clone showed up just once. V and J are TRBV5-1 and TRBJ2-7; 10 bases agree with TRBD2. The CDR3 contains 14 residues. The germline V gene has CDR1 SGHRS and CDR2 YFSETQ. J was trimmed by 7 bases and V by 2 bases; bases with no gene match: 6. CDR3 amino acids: CASSFSSGGGEQYV. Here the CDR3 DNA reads TGCGCCAGCAGCTTCTCTAGCGGGGGTGGAGAGCAGTACGTC.

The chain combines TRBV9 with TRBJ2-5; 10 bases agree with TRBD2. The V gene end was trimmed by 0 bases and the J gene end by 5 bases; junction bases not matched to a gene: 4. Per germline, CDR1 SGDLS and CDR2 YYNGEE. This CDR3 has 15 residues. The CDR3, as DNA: TGTGCCAGCAGCGTAGACCAGCGGGGGGGCGAGACCCAGTACTTC. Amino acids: CASSVDQRGGETQYF. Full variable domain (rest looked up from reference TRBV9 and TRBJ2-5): DSGVTQTPKHLITATGQRVTLRCSPRSGDLSVYWYQQSLDQGLQFLIQYYNGEERAKGNILERFSAQQFPDLHSELNLSSLELGDSALYFCASSVDQRGGETQYFGPGTRLLVL.

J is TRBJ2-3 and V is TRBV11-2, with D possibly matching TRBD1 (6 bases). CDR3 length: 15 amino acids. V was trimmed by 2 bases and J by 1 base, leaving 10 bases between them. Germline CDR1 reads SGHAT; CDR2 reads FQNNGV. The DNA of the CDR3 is TGTGCCAGCAGCTTAACGGACAGCCGCACAGATACGCAGTATTTT. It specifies CASSLTDSRTDTQYF.

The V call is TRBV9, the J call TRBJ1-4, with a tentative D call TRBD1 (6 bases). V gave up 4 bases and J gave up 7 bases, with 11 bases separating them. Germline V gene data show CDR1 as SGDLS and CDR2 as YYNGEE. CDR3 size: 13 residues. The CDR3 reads CASSPPRGEKLFF. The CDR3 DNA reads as TGTGCCAGCAGCCCCCCCAGGGGTGAAAAACTGTTTTTT. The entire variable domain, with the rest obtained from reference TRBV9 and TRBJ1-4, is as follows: DSGVTQTPKHLITATGQRVTLRCSPRSGDLSVYWYQQSLDQGLQFLIQYYNGEERAKGNILERFSAQQFPDLHSELNLSSLELGDSALYFCASSPPRGEKLFFGSGTQLSVL.

CDR3 nucleotides: TGTGCCAGCAGCCCGACAGGGGAGGTCGAGCAGTACTTC. Encoded protein: CASSPTGEVEQYF. V and J are TRBV28 and TRBJ2-7, with 8 bases lining up with TRBD1. The CDR3 covers 13 residues. J lost 6 bases, V lost 6 bases, and 7 bases had no gene match. CDR1 and CDR2 (germline): MDHEN, SYDVKM.

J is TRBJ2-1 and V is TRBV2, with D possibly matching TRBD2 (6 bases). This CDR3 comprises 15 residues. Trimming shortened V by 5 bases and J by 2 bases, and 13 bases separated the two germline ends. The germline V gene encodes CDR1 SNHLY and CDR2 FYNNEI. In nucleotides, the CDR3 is TGTGCCAGCAGTCAAACAGGCGGGACCTACAATGAGCAGTTCTTC. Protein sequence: CASSQTGGTYNEQFF.

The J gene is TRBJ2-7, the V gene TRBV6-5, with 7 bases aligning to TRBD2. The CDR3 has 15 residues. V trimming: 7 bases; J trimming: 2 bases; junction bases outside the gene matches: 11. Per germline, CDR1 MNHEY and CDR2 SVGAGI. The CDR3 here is CASTRDGRGTYEQYF. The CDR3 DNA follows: TGTGCCAGCACTAGAGATGGGCGGGGGACCTACGAGCAGTACTTC.